The T cell receptor beta chain described here comes from a study of beta chain features in type 1 diabetes (dated by TCRdb to 2016 to 2019). The study in broad terms: No differences in mean age, gender distribution, total cell number or subset yield were found between patients and healthy donors. A total of over 90,000,000 sorted cells were examined across all samples, and a strong correlation was observed between cell number per subset and RNA yield. In the study, TCRB repertoires of sorted circulating CD4+ T cell subsets from recently diagnosed type 1 diabetes patients were compared with those of matched healthy donors. Regulatory and stem cell-like memory subsets were obtained from only 8 patients and about eight healthy donors, while naive and central memory subsets were obtained from all 28 donors. The investigation overall reported the following: In all four CD4+ subsets, TCRB CDR3 length was moderately but significantly shorter in type 1 diabetes patients. HLA sub-analyses involved small numbers of individuals, so any influence of HLA type on TCRB rearrangement remained unresolved. The naive, central memory and regulatory TCRB repertoires appeared to resemble one another more closely among patients than among healthy donors. Sequencing cDNA rather than genomic DNA could over-represent highly expressing activated cells, although activation and CD3 levels did not differ between groups. Patients with type 1 diabetes made fewer insertions and deleted more nucleotides at VDJ recombination sites, implying thymic rearrangement abnormalities. PCR might favor shorter templates, but patient and control samples were amplified and corrected together, so any skew would affect both groups equally.

Each donor gave one peripheral blood draw, averaging roughly 120 mL, which was collected into heparinised tubes. A BD FACSAria II was used to sort naive, central memory, regulatory and stem cell-like memory CD4+ T cells with a panel that included CD45RO, CCR7, CD25, CD127, CD95 and CD27. Purity was above 98% for every sorted population. Right away, PBMCs were isolated by Lymphoprep density gradient centrifugation and were stained directly, with no culture step. To minimize batch effects, samples were stained and sorted in pairs, one healthy donor with one patient per experiment. Regarding this clone: Its antigen has not been determined. Base qualities are missing; no much larger clone stands one base away. This CDR3 is also generated by other DNA sequences in the sample.

V is shortened by 1 base, J by 5 bases, and the region joining them spans 6 bases. The CDR3 measures 13 amino acids from cysteine to phenylalanine. Solely the CDR3 DNA is kept, with 39 bases framed from the first base. The germline V gene (reference sequence) provides CDR1 SEHNR and CDR2 FQNEAQ. The entire isolated RNA was reverse transcribed using the High Capacity cDNA Reverse Transcription Kit, and thus expressed TCRB transcripts were sequenced. Deep immunoSEQ sequencing was performed on naive, central memory and regulatory T cell samples, with an average of roughly 4 million total reads per sample. Sorted cells were lysed in RLT buffer and RNA was extracted with DNase-treated RNeasy Micro or Mini kits, depending on cell number. Each cell subset was processed separately to prevent cross-contamination, with patient and healthy donor samples processed together. The immunoSEQ multiplex PCR was used to amplify TCRB sequences from cDNA, yielding 87-bp fragments that span the CDR3 region. Amplicons were sequenced on the Illumina HiSeq platform. The authors processed their data as follows. Synthetic template baselines were used to correct PCR bias computationally, reads within Hamming distance 2 were collapsed together, and singletons that could not be merged were discarded. Reads were aligned to IMGT to assign V, D and J genes, CDR3 length, and insertions or deletions at six rearrangement sites. Within each subset, clonotype counts were normalized to sorted cell number, and only after that were true diversity and Gini coefficients computed with the tcR R package. The overlap coefficient, calculated on TCRB nucleotide sequences, was used to measure repertoire sharing. Out-of-frame TCRB sequences from naive cells were analyzed as a proxy for the pre-selection repertoire. Drawn from immuneACCESS, this table holds only the in-frame rearrangements with V and J called that TCRdb kept. Clones are partly lost; checked studies trace under half to an unresolved V gene and leave the rest unexplained. For V, J and clone size, that table is used; D and trimming come from the DNA. The sample yields 970,000 or so clones; about 17% were counted once. The ten biggest clones cover 0.02% to 0.025% of the sample.

Input material: naive CD4+ T cells from blood. The meaning of the sample's cell subset or site label: true naive CD4+ T cells. The source is a woman in her late teens or twenties in good health. The rearrangement combines TRBV7-9 with TRBJ1-5; D gene: possibly TRBD1, on 5 matching bases. The CDR3 amino acid sequence is: CASSLGGDQPQHF. The bases are TGTGCCAGCAGCTTAGGGGGGGATCAGCCCCAGCATTTT.